These 21 T cell receptor beta chains were all obtained from the same sample, sequenced in a study of beta chain features in type 1 diabetes. TCRB transcripts that were expressed got sequenced, as all of the isolated RNA had been reverse transcribed. The table came from immunoSEQ multiplex PCR; TCRdb's copy has only in-frame clones and leaves some out. The data contain under 900,000 clones, roughly 16% of them seen just once; the ten biggest clones take up 0.02% to 0.025%. The sample consisted of naive CD4+ T cells from blood. Receptor source: a young woman in good health.

CDR3 nucleotides: TGTGCCAGCGACACTATCGGGACAGGGGAACAAGAGACCCAGTACTTC. Translating it yields CASDTIGTGEQETQYF. The V and J genes are TRBV2 and TRBJ2-5; the match to TRBD1 covers 10 bases. The CDR3 is 16 residues long. CDR1 SNHLY and CDR2 FYNNEI come from the germline V gene. The trim removed 8 bases at V and 2 bases at J, leaving 11 bases unmatched.

V gene TRBV19 combines with J gene TRBJ2-7; no definite D call. Germline V gene sequence: CDR1 LNHDA, CDR2 SQIVND (reference sequence). This CDR3 is built from 12 residues. The V and J ends lost 4 bases and 2 bases respectively, with 6 bases between them. The CDR3 loop reads CASSTSAYEQYF. The CDR3 DNA reads as TGTGCCAGTAGTACGTCTGCCTACGAGCAGTACTTC. Full variable domain (outside the CDR3, taken from reference TRBV19 and TRBJ2-7): DGGITQSPKYLFRKEGQNVTLSCEQNLNHDAMYWYRQDPGQGLRLIYYSQIVNDFQKGDIAEGYSVSREKKESFPLTVTSAQKNPTAFYLCASSTSAYEQYFGPGTRLTVT.

This clone was picked up a small number of times. The J gene is TRBJ2-7, the V gene TRBV7-9; D not certain. The germline V gene has CDR1 SEHNR and CDR2 FQNEAQ (reference sequence). The CDR3 sequence is 14 residues long. V was shortened by 5 bases and J by 1 base, with 12 bases between the two germline ends. The CDR3 sequence is CASSESYRSYEQYF. The CDR3 DNA reads as TGTGCCAGCAGCGAAAGTTATAGGTCCTACGAGCAGTACTTC.

This clone has just a few counts. This rearrangement joins TRBV6-5 to TRBJ1-1, with a tentative D call TRBD1 (5 bases). The CDR3 has 14 amino acids. Germline CDR1 reads MNHEY; CDR2 reads SVGAGI. Trimming shortened V by 6 bases and J by 7 bases, and 18 bases separated the two germline ends. The CDR3 is CASSRPTRRDEAFF. In DNA form, the CDR3 reads TGTGCCAGCAGCCGGCCAACCCGCAGGGATGAAGCTTTCTTT.

The rearrangement joins TRBV10-3 to TRBJ2-5; D is perhaps TRBD1 (6 bases). The DNA end is a closer match to TRBJ2-7, so the J assignment may be wrong. The CDR3 runs to 12 residues. The germline V gene has CDR1 ENHRY and CDR2 SYGVKD. DNA for the CDR3: TGTGCCACTTGGGACACCCTCTACGAGCAGTACTTC. It yields the protein CATWDTLYEQYF.

The gene calls are TRBV5-4 and TRBJ1-1, with D hard to call. This CDR3 contains 14 residues. V lost 1 base to trimming and J lost 6 bases, with 13 bases between them. The V gene's germline CDR1 is SGHNT and CDR2 YYREEE (reference sequence). CDR3 sequence reads: CASSLSVGRSEAFF. The CDR3, as DNA: TGTGCCAGCAGCTTGAGCGTGGGCAGGTCTGAAGCTTTCTTT.

CDR3 nucleotides: TGTGCCAGCAAAGTCTGGGAAATGCTGATCAATAGCAATCAGCCCCAGCATTTT. Encoded protein: CASKVWEMLINSNQPQHF. J is TRBJ1-5 and V is TRBV21-1. TRBV21-1 is termed a pseudogene. The CDR3 contains 18 residues.

V usage is TRBV15 and J usage is TRBJ2-7, with D unclear. Trimming stripped 1 base from V and 2 bases from J, with 15 bases between. Germline-derived CDR1 and CDR2 are LNHNV and YYDKDF (reference sequence). The CDR3 has 16 residues. CDR3 protein: CATSRVLAGDAYEQYF. CDR3 nucleotides: TGTGCCACCAGCAGAGTTCTGGCAGGCGACGCCTACGAGCAGTACTTC.

V gene TRBV7-2 combines with J gene TRBJ2-7, with 12 bases matching TRBD2. The CDR3 covers 18 residues. J lost 3 bases, V lost 5 bases, and 14 bases had no gene match. CDR1 SGHTA and CDR2 FQGNSA come from the germline V gene. The CDR3 protein is CASSTYRLAGVSLYEQYF. The DNA of the CDR3 is TGTGCCAGCAGCACCTATAGACTAGCGGGAGTTTCCCTCTACGAGCAGTACTTC. The full variable domain, its missing parts supplied by reference TRBV7-2 and TRBJ2-7, is GAGVSQSPSNKVTEKGKDVELRCDPISGHTALYWYRQSLGQGLEFLIYFQGNSAPDKSGLPSDRFSAERTGGSVSTLTIQRTQQEDSAVYLCASSTYRLAGVSLYEQYFGPGTRLTVT.

The rearrangement joins TRBV9 to TRBJ2-1; TRBD2 agrees at 7 bases. CDR1 is SGDLS and CDR2 is YYNGEE in the germline V gene. With V trimmed by 0 bases and J by 8 bases, 5 bases remained unmatched. The CDR3 has 14 amino acids. CDR3 protein: CASSVGLAVDEQFF. The CDR3 region has the DNA TGTGCCAGCAGCGTAGGGCTAGCGGTCGATGAGCAGTTCTTC.

The genes are TRBV6-1 and TRBJ1-5; D not resolved. The V gene lost 6 bases and the J gene lost 0 bases, with 9 bases spanning the gap. This CDR3 comprises 14 residues. Germline CDR1 MNHNS, CDR2 SASEGT. DNA of the CDR3: TGTGCCAGCAGGAATCCGGATAGCAATCAGCCCCAGCATTTT. Translated, it gives CASRNPDSNQPQHF.

The rearrangement joins TRBV11-2 to TRBJ1-4; TRBD1 matches 7 bases. V shed 6 bases, J shed 4 bases, and the junction held 5 bases outside the gene matches. Germline assignment: CDR1 SGHAT and CDR2 FQNNGV. This CDR3 has 14 residues. The CDR3 here is CASRPGQINEKLFF. CDR3 DNA sequence: TGTGCCAGCAGACCGGGACAGATTAATGAAAAACTGTTTTTT.

This clone turned up a few times. V gene TRBV28 combines with J gene TRBJ2-7; 8 bases match TRBD2. CDR3 length: 16 residues. J gave up 1 base and V 5 bases, and 10 bases lay outside the gene matches. Germline CDR1 MDHEN, CDR2 SYDVKM. CDR3 loop: CASSHNGLAASYEQYF. DNA of the CDR3: TGTGCCAGCAGTCACAATGGACTAGCTGCATCCTACGAGCAGTACTTC.

The chain employs TRBV28 and TRBJ2-1, with D tentatively TRBD2 (7 bases). CDR1 is MDHEN, CDR2 SYDVKM, per germline. Trimming cost V 9 bases and J 1 base, with 10 bases left between them. The CDR3 has 13 amino acids. CDR3 protein: CASKGGSYNEQFF. The CDR3, as DNA: TGTGCCAGTAAGGGGGGGTCCTACAATGAGCAGTTCTTC.

As to this clone: Other DNA sequences in this sample translate to the same CDR3. CDR3 coding DNA: TGTGCCAGCAGCGTTGGGACTAGCGGGGATTACGAGCAGTACTTC. Its protein is CASSVGTSGDYEQYF. The chain has TRBV9 and TRBJ2-7, with 13 bases identical to TRBD2. Losses at the gene ends were 2 bases for V and 4 bases for J; bases not matched to a gene: 3. This CDR3 has 15 residues. From germline, CDR1 is SGDLS and CDR2 YYNGEE.

This clone was observed a few times. The chain couples TRBV5-4 to TRBJ2-1, with D unclear. Germline V CDR1 and CDR2: SGHNT, YYREEE (reference sequence). This CDR3 comprises 15 residues. V was cut by 1 base and J by 4 bases, with 12 bases left in between. CDR3 loop: CASSLSRALYNEQFF. CDR3 coding DNA: TGTGCCAGCAGCTTGTCTAGAGCCCTTTACAATGAGCAGTTCTTC.

The table lists this clone with a few counts. CDR3 DNA: TGCGCCAGCAGCCCCTGGGGGTTGGATGCTAACTATGGCTACACCTTC. Translation gives CASSPWGLDANYGYTF. V is TRBV5-1 and J is TRBJ1-2, with D maybe TRBD1 (5 bases). Germline V lookup: CDR1 SGHRS, CDR2 YFSETQ. There are 16 residues in the CDR3. Between the trimmed V and J ends, which lost 4 bases and 0 bases, there was a span of 16 bases.

The chain carries TRBV7-9 and TRBJ2-3, with 7 bases lining up with TRBD2. The germline V gene encodes CDR1 SEHNR and CDR2 FQNEAQ (reference sequence). This CDR3 comprises 12 residues. Trimming at V came to 1 base and at J to 9 bases, leaving 1 base not matched to a gene. CDR3 coding DNA: TGTGCCAGCAGCTTAGGGCGGGAGACGCAGTATTTT. It specifies CASSLGRETQYF.

The rearrangement joins TRBV20-1 to TRBJ2-7; no definite D call. The CDR3 consists of 11 residues. Trimming removed 3 bases from V and 2 bases from J, with 5 bases in between. The germline V gene encodes CDR1 DFQATT and CDR2 SNEGSKA (reference sequence). The CDR3 DNA reads TGCAGTGCTAGTTTTACCTACGAGCAGTACTTC. Residues: CSASFTYEQYF.

A few counts support this clone. V is TRBV4-3 and J is TRBJ1-1, with D unclear. In germline, CDR1 is LGHNA, CDR2 YSLEER. The CDR3 length is 17 residues. Between the trimmed V and J ends, which lost 0 bases and 5 bases, there was a span of 19 bases. This CDR3 reads CASSQEVGEFFVTEAFF. CDR3 DNA: TGCGCCAGCAGCCAAGAGGTCGGGGAATTTTTTGTAACTGAAGCTTTCTTT.

This sequence joins TRBV27 and TRBJ2-7, with D perhaps TRBD1 (5 bases). Germline assignment: CDR1 MNHEY and CDR2 SMNVEV (reference sequence). The CDR3 has 12 amino acids. With 6 bases removed from V and 3 bases from J, the gap between germline ends came to 9 bases. The CDR3 is CASRGLNYEQYF. The CDR3 DNA sequence: TGTGCCAGCAGGGGGCTCAACTACGAGCAGTACTTC.